A selection of T cell receptor beta chains follows, all from one sample in a study of shared clonotypes between healthy human individuals. Clones were sequenced by immunoSEQ multiplex PCR, and TCRdb holds only the in-frame ones, with some missing. This sample has nearly 750,000 clones, with approximately 77% found just once. The sequenced material came from memory CD4+ T cells sorted from blood. The receptors originated from a woman younger than 45 in good health. Each CDR3 is given without its conserved first and last residue. A D gene is named only where the DNA matches it firmly.

V	J	D	length	CDR3
TRBV29-1	TRBJ2-7	.	12	SVVVRGEPYEQY
TRBV28	TRBJ2-7	.	12	ASSFAFPPLEQY
TRBV6-5	TRBJ1-1	.	11	ASSYFEGTEAF
TRBV5-5	TRBJ2-1	.	13	ASSSRDNNWDEQF
TRBV19	TRBJ1-5	.	14	ASTFRIATSNQPQH
TRBV19	TRBJ2-7	TRBD1	11	ASKRRDSYEQY
TRBV5-4	TRBJ1-4	.	12	ASSLSPRGEKLF
TRBV19	TRBJ2-7	.	13	ASRPAGTATYEQY
TRBV19	TRBJ2-2	TRBD2	13	ATGGGRSNTGELF
TRBV5-1	TRBJ2-5	TRBD2	15	ASSTGLAGEIRKTQY
TRBV2	TRBJ2-1	.	10	ASRRLRPEQF